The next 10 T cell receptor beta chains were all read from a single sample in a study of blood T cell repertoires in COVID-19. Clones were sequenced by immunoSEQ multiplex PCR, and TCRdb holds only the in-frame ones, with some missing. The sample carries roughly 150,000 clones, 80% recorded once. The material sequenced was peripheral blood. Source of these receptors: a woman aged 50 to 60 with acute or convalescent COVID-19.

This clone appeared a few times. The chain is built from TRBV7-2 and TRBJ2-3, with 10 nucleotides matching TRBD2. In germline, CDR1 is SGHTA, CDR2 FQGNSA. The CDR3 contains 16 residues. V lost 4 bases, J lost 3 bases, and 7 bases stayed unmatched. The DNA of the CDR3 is TGTGCCAGCAGCTCACCACCGGGACTAGCGACAGATACGCAGTATTTT. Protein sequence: CASSSPPGLATDTQYF.

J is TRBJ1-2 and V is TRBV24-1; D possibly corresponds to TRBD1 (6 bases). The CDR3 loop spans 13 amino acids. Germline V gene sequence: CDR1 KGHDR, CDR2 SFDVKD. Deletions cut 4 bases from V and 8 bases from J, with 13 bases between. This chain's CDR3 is CATSDLQGRGYTF. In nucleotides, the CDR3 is TGTGCCACCAGTGACCTACAGGGAAGGGGCTACACCTTC.

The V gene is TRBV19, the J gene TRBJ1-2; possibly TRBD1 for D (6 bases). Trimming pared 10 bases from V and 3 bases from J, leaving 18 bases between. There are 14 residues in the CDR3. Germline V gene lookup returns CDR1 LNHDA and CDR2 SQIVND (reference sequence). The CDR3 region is CATKSQGSDYGYTF. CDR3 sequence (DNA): TGTGCCACAAAGTCCCAGGGGTCTGACTATGGCTACACCTTC.

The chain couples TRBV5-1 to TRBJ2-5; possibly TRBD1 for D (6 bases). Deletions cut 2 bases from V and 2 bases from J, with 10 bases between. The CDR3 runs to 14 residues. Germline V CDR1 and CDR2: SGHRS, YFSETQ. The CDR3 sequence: CASSLRGYQETQYF. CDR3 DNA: TGCGCCAGCAGCTTAAGGGGGTATCAAGAGACCCAGTACTTC.

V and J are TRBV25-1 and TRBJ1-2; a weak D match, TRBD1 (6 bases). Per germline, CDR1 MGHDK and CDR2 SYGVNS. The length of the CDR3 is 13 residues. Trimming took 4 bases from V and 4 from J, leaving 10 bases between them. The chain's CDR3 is CASSGTGLYGYTF. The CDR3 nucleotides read TGTGCCAGCAGTGGCACAGGGCTCTATGGCTACACCTTC.

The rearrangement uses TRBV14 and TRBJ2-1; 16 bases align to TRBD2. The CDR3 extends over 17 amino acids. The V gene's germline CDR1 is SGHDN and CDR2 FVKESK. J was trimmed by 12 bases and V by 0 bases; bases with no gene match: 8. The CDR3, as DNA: TGTGCCAGCAGCCAAGATTGGGGACTAGCGGGGGGGCTAGTGCAGTTCTTC. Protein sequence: CASSQDWGLAGGLVQFF.

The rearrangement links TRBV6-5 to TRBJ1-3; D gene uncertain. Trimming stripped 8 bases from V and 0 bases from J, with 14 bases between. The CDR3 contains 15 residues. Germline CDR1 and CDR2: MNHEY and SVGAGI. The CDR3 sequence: CASAASLTSGNTIYF. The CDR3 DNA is TGTGCCAGCGCGGCCAGTTTAACCTCTGGAAACACCATATATTTT.

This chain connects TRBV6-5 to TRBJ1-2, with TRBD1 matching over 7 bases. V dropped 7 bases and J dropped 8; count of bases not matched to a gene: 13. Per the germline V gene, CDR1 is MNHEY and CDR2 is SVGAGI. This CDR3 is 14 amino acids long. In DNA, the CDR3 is TGTGCCAGCACCGTTCGACAGGGTGTGGAAGGCTACACCTTC. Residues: CASTVRQGVEGYTF.

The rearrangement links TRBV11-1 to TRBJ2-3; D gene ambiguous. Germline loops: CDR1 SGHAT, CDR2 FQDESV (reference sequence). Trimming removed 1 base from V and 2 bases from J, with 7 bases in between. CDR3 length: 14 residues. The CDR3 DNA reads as TGTGCCAGCAGCTTAGTTTCTTTCACAGATACGCAGTATTTT. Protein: CASSLVSFTDTQYF.

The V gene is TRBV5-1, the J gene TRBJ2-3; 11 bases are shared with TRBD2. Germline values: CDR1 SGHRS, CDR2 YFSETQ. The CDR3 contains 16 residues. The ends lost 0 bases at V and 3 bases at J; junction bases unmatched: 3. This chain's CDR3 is CASSLVASGGTDTQYF. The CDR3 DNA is TGCGCCAGCAGCTTGGTGGCTAGCGGGGGGACAGATACGCAGTATTTT.